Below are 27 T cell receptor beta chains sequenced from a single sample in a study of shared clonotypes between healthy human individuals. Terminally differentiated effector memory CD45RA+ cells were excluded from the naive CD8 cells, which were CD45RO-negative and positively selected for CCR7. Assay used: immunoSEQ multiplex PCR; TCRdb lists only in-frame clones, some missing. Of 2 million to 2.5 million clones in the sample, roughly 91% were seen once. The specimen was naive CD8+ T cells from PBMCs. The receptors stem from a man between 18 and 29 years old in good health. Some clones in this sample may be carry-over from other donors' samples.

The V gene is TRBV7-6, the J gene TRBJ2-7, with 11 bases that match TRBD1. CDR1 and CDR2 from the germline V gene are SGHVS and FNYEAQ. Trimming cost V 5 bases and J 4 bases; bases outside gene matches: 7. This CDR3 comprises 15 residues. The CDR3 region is CASSLDGTGGYEQYF. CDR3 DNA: TGTGCCAGCAGCCTTGACGGGACAGGGGGGTACGAGCAGTACTTC. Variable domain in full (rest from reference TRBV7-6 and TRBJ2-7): GAGVSQSPRYKVTKRGQDVALRCDPISGHVSLYWYRQALGQGPEFLTYFNYEAQQDKSGLPNDRFSAERPEGSISTLTIQRTEQRDSAMYRCASSLDGTGGYEQYFGPGTRLTVT.

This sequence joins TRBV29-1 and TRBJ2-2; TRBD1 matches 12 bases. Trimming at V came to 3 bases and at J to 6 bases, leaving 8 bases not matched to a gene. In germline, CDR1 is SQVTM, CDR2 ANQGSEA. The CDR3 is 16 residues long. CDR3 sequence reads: CSVDTGTGGWPGELFF. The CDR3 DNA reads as TGCAGCGTTGACACCGGGACAGGGGGCTGGCCCGGGGAGCTGTTTTTT.

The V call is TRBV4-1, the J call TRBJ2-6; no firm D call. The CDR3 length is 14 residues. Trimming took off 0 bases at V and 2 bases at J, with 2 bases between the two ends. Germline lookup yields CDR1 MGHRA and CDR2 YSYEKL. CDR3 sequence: CASSQDAGANVLTF. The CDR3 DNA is TGCGCCAGCAGCCAAGATGCTGGGGCCAACGTCCTGACTTTC.

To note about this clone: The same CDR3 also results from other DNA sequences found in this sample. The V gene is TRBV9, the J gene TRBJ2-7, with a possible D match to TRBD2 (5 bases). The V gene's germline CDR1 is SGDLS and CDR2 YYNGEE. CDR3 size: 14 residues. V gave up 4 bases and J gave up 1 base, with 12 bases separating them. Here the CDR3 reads CASSPGLGSYEQYF. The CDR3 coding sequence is TGTGCCAGCAGCCCAGGACTCGGGTCCTACGAGCAGTACTTC.

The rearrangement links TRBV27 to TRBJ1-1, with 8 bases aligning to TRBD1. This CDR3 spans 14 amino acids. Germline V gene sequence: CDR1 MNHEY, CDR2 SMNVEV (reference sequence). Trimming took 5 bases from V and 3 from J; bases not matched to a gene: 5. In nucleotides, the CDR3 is TGTGCCAGCAGTGGACAGGGCTGGGACACTGAAGCTTTCTTT. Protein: CASSGQGWDTEAFF.

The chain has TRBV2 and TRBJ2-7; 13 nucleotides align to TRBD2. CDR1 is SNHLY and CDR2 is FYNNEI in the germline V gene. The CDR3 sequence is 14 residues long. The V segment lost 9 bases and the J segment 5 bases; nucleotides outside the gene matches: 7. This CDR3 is CARGLAGEKNEQYF. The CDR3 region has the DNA TGTGCCAGAGGACTAGCGGGAGAGAAGAACGAGCAGTACTTC.

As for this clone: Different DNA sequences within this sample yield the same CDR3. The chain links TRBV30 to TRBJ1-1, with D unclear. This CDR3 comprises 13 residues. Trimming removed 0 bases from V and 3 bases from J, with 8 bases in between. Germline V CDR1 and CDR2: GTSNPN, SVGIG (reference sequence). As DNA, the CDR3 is TGTGCCTGGAGTGTGGTAGGGTACACTGAAGCTTTCTTT. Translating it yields CAWSVVGYTEAFF.

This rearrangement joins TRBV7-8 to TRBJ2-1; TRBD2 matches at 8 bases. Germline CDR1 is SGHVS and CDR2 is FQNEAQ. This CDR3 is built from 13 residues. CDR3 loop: CAGSGSSYNEQFF. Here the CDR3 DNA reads TGTGCGGGGAGCGGGAGCTCCTACAATGAGCAGTTCTTC.

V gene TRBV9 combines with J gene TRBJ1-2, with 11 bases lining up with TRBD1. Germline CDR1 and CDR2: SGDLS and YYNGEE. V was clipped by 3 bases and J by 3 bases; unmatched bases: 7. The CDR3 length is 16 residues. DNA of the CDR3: TGTGCCAGCAGCGCAAGGACAGGGGGCCGGGACTATGGCTACACCTTC. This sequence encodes CASSARTGGRDYGYTF.

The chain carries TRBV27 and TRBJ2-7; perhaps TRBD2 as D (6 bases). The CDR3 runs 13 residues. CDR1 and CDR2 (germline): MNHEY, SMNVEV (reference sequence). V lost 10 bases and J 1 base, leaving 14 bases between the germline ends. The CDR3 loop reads CATKGRTSYEQYF. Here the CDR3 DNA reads TGTGCCACCAAAGGGAGGACGTCCTACGAGCAGTACTTC.

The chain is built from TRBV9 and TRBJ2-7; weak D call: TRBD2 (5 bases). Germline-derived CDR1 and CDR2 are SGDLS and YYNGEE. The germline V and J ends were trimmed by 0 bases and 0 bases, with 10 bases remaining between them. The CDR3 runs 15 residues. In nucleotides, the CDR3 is TGTGCCAGCAGCGTAGGGGGAGCGCGCTCCTACGAGCAGTACTTC. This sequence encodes CASSVGGARSYEQYF.

The CDR3 DNA reads TGTGCCAGCAGCTCAGCGAACACCGGGGAGCTGTTTTTT. Its translation: CASSSANTGELFF. The chain is built from TRBV7-6 and TRBJ2-2; D is uncertain. Trimming left V 4 bases short and J 0 bases short, with 3 bases between. Germline CDR1 and CDR2: SGHVS and FNYEAQ. This CDR3 is built from 13 residues.

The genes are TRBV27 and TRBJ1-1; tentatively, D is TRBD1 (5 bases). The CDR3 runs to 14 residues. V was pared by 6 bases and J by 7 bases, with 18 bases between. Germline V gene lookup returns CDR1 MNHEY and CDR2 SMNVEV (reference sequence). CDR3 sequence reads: CASSPVRGRGEAFF. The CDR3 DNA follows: TGTGCCAGCAGCCCCGTGAGGGGTCGCGGTGAAGCTTTCTTT.

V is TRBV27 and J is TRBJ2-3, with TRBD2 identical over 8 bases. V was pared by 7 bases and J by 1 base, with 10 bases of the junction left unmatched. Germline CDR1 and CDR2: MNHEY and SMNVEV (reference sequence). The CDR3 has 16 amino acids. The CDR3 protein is CASKETGGLGTDTQYF. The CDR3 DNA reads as TGTGCCAGCAAAGAAACGGGGGGGCTCGGCACAGATACGCAGTATTTT.

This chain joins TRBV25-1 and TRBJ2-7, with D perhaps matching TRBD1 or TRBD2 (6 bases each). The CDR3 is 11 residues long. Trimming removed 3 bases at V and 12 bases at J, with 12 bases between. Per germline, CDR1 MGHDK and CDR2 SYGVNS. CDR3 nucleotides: TGTGCCAGCAGTGAGGGGGGCGCAGGGTACTTC. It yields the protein CASSEGGAGYF.

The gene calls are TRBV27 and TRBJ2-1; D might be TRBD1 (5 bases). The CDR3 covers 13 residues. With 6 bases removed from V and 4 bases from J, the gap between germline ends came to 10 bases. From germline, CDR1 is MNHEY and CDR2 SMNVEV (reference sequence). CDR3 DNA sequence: TGTGCCAGCAGAGTCCAGGGTTACAATGAGCAGTTCTTC. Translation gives CASRVQGYNEQFF.

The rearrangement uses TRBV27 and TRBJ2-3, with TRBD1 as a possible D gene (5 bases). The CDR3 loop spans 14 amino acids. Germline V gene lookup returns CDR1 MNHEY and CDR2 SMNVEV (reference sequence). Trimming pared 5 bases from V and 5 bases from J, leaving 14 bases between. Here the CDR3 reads CASSLDSVGDTQYF. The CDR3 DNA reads TGTGCCAGCAGTCTCGACAGTGTGGGAGATACGCAGTATTTT.

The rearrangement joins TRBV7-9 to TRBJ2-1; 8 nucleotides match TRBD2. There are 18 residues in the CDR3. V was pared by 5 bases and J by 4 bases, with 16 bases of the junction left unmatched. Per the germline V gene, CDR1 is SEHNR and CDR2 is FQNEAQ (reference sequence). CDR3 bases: TGTGCCAGCAGCGGGTCGACACCTCGGGAGGGCGGGTACAATGAGCAGTTCTTC. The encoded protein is CASSGSTPREGGYNEQFF.

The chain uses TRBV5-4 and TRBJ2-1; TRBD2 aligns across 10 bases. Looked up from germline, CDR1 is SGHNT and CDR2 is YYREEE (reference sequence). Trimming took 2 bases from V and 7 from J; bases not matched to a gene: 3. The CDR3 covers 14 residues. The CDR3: CASSLLAGGNEQFF. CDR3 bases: TGTGCCAGCAGCTTATTAGCGGGAGGTAATGAGCAGTTCTTC.

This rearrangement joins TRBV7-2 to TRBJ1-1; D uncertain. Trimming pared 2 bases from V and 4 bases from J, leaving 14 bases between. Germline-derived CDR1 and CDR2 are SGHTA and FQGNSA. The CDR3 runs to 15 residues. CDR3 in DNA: TGTGCCAGCAGCTTACTGCTGGGTTCGGGCACTGAAGCTTTCTTT. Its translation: CASSLLLGSGTEAFF.

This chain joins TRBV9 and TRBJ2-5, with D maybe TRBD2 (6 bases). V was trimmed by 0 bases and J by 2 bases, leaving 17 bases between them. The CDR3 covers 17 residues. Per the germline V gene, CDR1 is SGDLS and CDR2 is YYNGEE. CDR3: CASSVGGAGLGQETQYF. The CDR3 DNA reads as TGTGCCAGCAGCGTAGGGGGCGCGGGGCTGGGTCAAGAGACCCAGTACTTC.

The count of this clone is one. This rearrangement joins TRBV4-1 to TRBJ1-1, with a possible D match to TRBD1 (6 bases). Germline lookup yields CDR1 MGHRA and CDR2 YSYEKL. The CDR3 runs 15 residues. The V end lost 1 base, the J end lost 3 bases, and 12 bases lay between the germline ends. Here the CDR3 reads CASSQVWGGDTEAFF. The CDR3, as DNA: TGCGCCAGCAGCCAAGTCTGGGGGGGCGACACTGAAGCTTTCTTT.

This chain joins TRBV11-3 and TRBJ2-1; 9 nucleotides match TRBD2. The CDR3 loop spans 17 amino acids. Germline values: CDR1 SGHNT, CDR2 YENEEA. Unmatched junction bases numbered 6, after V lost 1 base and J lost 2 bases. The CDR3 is CASSLGPSGIPYNEQFF. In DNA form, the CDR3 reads TGTGCCAGCAGCTTAGGTCCTAGCGGGATTCCCTACAATGAGCAGTTCTTC.

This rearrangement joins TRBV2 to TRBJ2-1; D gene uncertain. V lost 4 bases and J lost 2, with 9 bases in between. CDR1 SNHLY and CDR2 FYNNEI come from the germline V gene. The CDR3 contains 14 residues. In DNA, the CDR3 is TGTGCCAGCAGTGGAGGTGTGACCTACAATGAGCAGTTCTTC. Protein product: CASSGGVTYNEQFF.

The CDR3 loop is CASWGGDYQPQHF. CDR3 DNA sequence: TGTGCCAGCTGGGGGGGGGATTATCAGCCCCAGCATTTT. This chain joins TRBV27 and TRBJ1-5, with a tentative D call TRBD1 (5 bases). The CDR3 contains 13 residues. From germline, CDR1 is MNHEY and CDR2 SMNVEV (reference sequence). Trimming removed 8 bases from V and 5 bases from J, with 13 bases in between.

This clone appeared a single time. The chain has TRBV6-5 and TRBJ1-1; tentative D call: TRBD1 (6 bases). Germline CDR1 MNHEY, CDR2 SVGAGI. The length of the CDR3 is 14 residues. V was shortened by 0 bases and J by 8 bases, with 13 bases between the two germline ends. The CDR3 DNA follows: TGTGCCAGCAGTTACTCAGGGGGTTTTGAGGAAGCTTTCTTT. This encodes CASSYSGGFEEAFF.

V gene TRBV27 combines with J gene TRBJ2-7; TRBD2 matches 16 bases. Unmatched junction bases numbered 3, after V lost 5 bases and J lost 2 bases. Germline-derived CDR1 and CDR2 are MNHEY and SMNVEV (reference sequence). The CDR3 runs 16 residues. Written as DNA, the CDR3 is TGTGCCAGCAGTGGGACTAGCGGGAGGGCCCCCTACGAGCAGTACTTC. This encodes CASSGTSGRAPYEQYF.